The clone carrying this T cell receptor beta chain was observed a handful of times. This entry is derived from a study of early T cells in non-severe SARS-CoV-2 infection. The overall study: Investigators sequenced bulk RNA drawn from unsorted whole blood, and chains remained unpaired.

V lost 4 bases and J lost 2; bases outside the gene matches: 10. Germline V CDR1 and CDR2: SGHVS, FQNEAQ. The CDR3 is 16 residues long. One entry per CDR3 protein, called by TCRdb with MiXCR from the 5' RACE reads. The data contain approximately 77,000 distinct CDR3 sequences, roughly an eighth of them singletons. The source is an adult who was a healthcare worker with PCR-confirmed SARS-CoV-2 infection or an uninfected control (not recorded which). The donor label of this sample is uncertain. Here the sequenced sample was whole blood, taken at baseline. The J gene is TRBJ2-7, the V gene TRBV7-8, with 8 bases fitting TRBD2. Written as DNA, the CDR3 is TGTGCCAGCAGCTCGCCGGAGACTAGCGAACCCTACGAGCAGTACTTC. Amino acids: CASSSPETSEPYEQYF.